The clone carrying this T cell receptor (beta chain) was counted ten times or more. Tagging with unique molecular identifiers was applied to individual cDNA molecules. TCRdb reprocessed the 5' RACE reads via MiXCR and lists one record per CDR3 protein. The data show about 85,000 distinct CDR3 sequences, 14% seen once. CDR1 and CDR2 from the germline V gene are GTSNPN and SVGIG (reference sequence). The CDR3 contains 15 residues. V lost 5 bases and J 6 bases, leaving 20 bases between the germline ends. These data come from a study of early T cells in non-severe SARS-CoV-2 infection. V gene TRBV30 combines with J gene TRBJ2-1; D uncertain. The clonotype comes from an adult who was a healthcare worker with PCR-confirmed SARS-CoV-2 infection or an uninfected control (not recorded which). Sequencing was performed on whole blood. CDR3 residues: CAWAAPPLGSNEQFF. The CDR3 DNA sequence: TGTGCCTGGGCAGCCCCCCCGTTAGGGTCCAATGAGCAGTTCTTC.